This TCR beta chain is drawn from a study of cytomegalovirus exposure and HLA in healthy donors. A remark on this clone: Antigen: not known.

Primers included in the PCR were 60 Vbeta and 13 Jbeta primers. Data came from immunoSEQ multiplex PCR; TCRdb stores just in-frame clones and leaves some out. The sample has 200,000 to 300,000 clones, 84% seen once; the top ten hold about 2%. Regarding the study as a whole: Analyses of presence and absence presupposed an approximately uniform sequencing depth across donors. TRBV6-2, TRBV6-3 and other indistinguishable V segments were excluded. When the data were analyzed later, several of the most significant clusters appeared to be linked to common viral pathogens.

Germline V CDR1 and CDR2: SGHRS, YFSETQ. The CDR3 totals 13 residues. The ends were cut back, 1 base at V and 4 bases at J, with 3 bases in the middle. The chain joins TRBV5-1 to TRBJ2-6; D is unclear. The sequenced sample consisted of PBMCs. This clonotype originated in a woman in her forties in good health and CMV-seropositive. This CDR3 is CASSLSGANVLTF. CDR3 DNA: TGCGCCAGCAGCTTGAGCGGGGCCAACGTCCTGACTTTC.